These T cell receptor beta chains were read from a single sample in a study of shared clonotypes between healthy human individuals. Generated by immunoSEQ multiplex PCR, the TCRdb table keeps only in-frame clones and is missing some. The sample contains around 300,000 clones, around 90% of which appear only once. What was sequenced was memory CD8+ T cells sorted from blood. These receptors all come from a man in his late teens or twenties in good health. CDR3s include the opening cysteine and the closing phenylalanine or tryptophan. A D gene is named only where the DNA matches it firmly. Expanded clones are given a class, and other clones once, few, many or no size at all.

>TRBV28|.|TRBJ2-7|.
CASSPTGPYEQYF
TGTGCCAGCAGTCCGACCGGACCCTACGAGCAGTACTTC
>TRBV29-1|TRBD2|TRBJ2-7|.
CSVELAGDNEQYF
TGCAGCGTAGAACTAGCGGGAGATAACGAGCAGTACTTC
>TRBV9|.|TRBJ2-7|.
CASSASQGRDEQYF
TGTGCCAGCAGCGCCTCCCAGGGAAGGGACGAGCAGTACTTC
>TRBV7-9|TRBD2|TRBJ2-1|.
CASSFQAGVLGNEQFF
TGTGCCAGCAGCTTTCAAGCGGGGGTCTTGGGCAATGAGCAGTTCTTC
>TRBV6-5|.|TRBJ1-5|many
CASSLQGGQPQHF
TGTGCCAGCAGTTTACAAGGGGGGCAGCCCCAGCATTTT
>TRBV6-5|TRBD2|TRBJ2-7|.
CASSSSGTYEQYF
TGTGCCAGCAGCTCTAGCGGGACATACGAGCAGTACTTC
>TRBV30|.|TRBJ1-5|.
CASSLDGVSQPQHF
TGTGCCTCTTCCTTGGACGGGGTCAGTCAGCCCCAGCATTTT
>TRBV9|TRBD1|TRBJ2-1|.
CASSVEGALNNEQFF
TGTGCCAGCAGCGTAGAGGGGGCACTGAACAATGAGCAGTTCTTC
>TRBV6-1|TRBD1|TRBJ1-2|.
CASSDWGGQVITGYTF
TGTGCCAGCAGTGACTGGGGGGGACAGGTGATAACAGGCTACACCTTC
>TRBV20-1|.|TRBJ2-7|.
CSASSHYEQYF
TGCAGTGCTAGTAGCCACTACGAGCAGTACTTC
>TRBV30|TRBD2|TRBJ2-1|.
CAWSWLAGVNEQFF
TGTGCCTGGAGTTGGCTAGCGGGAGTCAATGAGCAGTTCTTC
>TRBV4-2|.|TRBJ2-7|once
CASSQRGTYEQYF
TGTGCCAGCAGCCAACGGGGGACCTACGAGCAGTACTTC
>TRBV7-9|TRBD1|TRBJ1-4|.
CASSPIEPRGEEKLFF
TGTGCCAGCAGCCCCATCGAGCCCAGGGGGGAGGAAAAACTGTTTTTT
>TRBV4-1|TRBD1|TRBJ1-5|.
CASSSRDRGVQPQHF
TGCGCCAGCAGCTCCCGGGACAGGGGTGTCCAGCCCCAGCATTTT
>TRBV28|TRBD2|TRBJ2-5|many
CASSGWVAGEQETQYF
TGTGCCAGCAGCGGCTGGGTAGCGGGGGAACAAGAGACCCAGTACTTC
>TRBV6-5|.|TRBJ2-5|.
CASTPGTPQETQYF
TGTGCCAGCACCCCCGGGACACCTCAAGAGACCCAGTACTTC
>TRBV11-2|.|TRBJ2-7|.
CASSLARNEQYF
TGTGCCAGCAGCTTAGCCCGGAACGAGCAGTACTTC
>TRBV10-3|TRBD1|TRBJ1-1|.
CAISEGTGVTEAFF
TGTGCCATCAGTGAGGGGACAGGGGTCACTGAAGCTTTCTTT
>TRBV7-9|TRBD1|TRBJ2-7|.
CASSLNPPGTGFSYEQYF
TGTGCCAGCAGCCTAAACCCCCCCGGGACAGGATTCTCCTACGAGCAGTACTTC
>TRBV5-1|.|TRBJ2-6|.
CASSDSSGANVLTF
TGCGCCAGCTCAGACAGTTCCGGGGCCAACGTCCTGACTTTC
>TRBV27|.|TRBJ2-3|.
CASRDYTDTQYF
TGTGCCAGCAGGGATTACACAGATACGCAGTATTTT
>TRBV5-6|.|TRBJ2-3|few
CASSLVSGGTDTQYF
TGTGCCAGCAGCTTGGTTTCGGGAGGCACAGATACGCAGTATTTT
>TRBV6-5|.|TRBJ2-2|.
CASSPAPNTGELFF
TGTGCCAGCAGTCCAGCTCCGAACACCGGGGAGCTGTTTTTT
>TRBV18|TRBD2|TRBJ2-1|.
CANFRGTSIHNEQFF
TGTGCCAACTTTCGGGGGACTAGTATTCACAATGAGCAGTTCTTC
>TRBV7-9|.|TRBJ1-1|.
CASSLSSAFF
TGTGCCAGCAGCTTAAGCTCGGCTTTCTTT
>TRBV4-1|.|TRBJ2-5|.
CASSQETQVGETQYF
TGCGCCAGCAGCCAAGAAACACAGGTGGGGGAGACCCAGTACTTC
>TRBV13|TRBD1|TRBJ2-7|once
CASSLEGQGVSEQYF
TGTGCCAGCAGCTTAGAGGGACAGGGAGTTTCGGAGCAGTACTTC
>TRBV27|.|TRBJ2-1|.
CASSLLHPLYNEQFF
TGTGCCAGCAGTTTATTACACCCGTTATACAATGAGCAGTTCTTC
>TRBV27|.|TRBJ2-7|many
CASSLQGTYEQYF
TGTGCCAGCAGTTTACAGGGAACCTACGAGCAGTACTTC
>TRBV19|.|TRBJ2-1|few
CASSLYNEQFF
TGTGCCAGTAGTCTGTACAATGAGCAGTTCTTC
>TRBV27|.|TRBJ2-4|.
CASSLLGENIQYF
TGTGCCAGCAGTTTGTTGGGGGAAAACATTCAGTACTTC
>TRBV2|TRBD1|TRBJ2-5|.
CASSDLLTGEETQYF
TGTGCCAGCAGTGACCTACTGACAGGGGAAGAGACCCAGTACTTC
>TRBV2|.|TRBJ2-5|.
CASTSGGLVETQYF
TGTGCCAGCACATCGGGGGGCTTGGTGGAGACCCAGTACTTC
>TRBV4-3|TRBD2|TRBJ2-1|.
CASSQDLGLAGGRNEQFF
TGCGCCAGCAGCCAAGATTTGGGACTAGCGGGAGGTAGAAATGAGCAGTTCTTC
>TRBV6-5|.|TRBJ1-1|.
CASSYGEGNTEAFF
TGTGCCAGCAGTTACGGTGAAGGGAACACTGAAGCTTTCTTT
>TRBV7-2|.|TRBJ2-5|.
CASSSAGGLEGETQYF
TGTGCCAGCAGCTCCGCAGGGGGACTGGAAGGCGAGACCCAGTACTTC
>TRBV6-5|.|TRBJ1-4|.
CASSYTRGRDEKLFF
TGTGCCAGCAGTTACACCCGGGGGCGGGATGAAAAACTGTTTTTT
>TRBV10-3|.|TRBJ1-1|.
CAISESDNRFLNTEAFF
TGTGCCATCAGTGAGTCGGACAACAGGTTTTTGAACACTGAAGCTTTCTTT
>TRBV7-9|.|TRBJ2-5|.
CASSPNLGGTQYF
TGTGCCAGCAGCCCGAACTTAGGAGGGACCCAGTACTTC
>TRBV7-6|.|TRBJ2-3|few
CASTLGGADTQYF
TGTGCCAGCACCTTGGGGGGCGCAGATACGCAGTATTTT
>TRBV2|TRBD2|TRBJ2-3|.
CASSENYPPSLAGLFTDTQYF
TGTGCCAGCAGTGAAAATTACCCGCCCTCTCTAGCGGGCCTCTTCACAGATACGCAGTATTTT
>TRBV6-5|.|TRBJ2-7|.
CASSRGLGEQYF
TGTGCCAGCAGCCGGGGCCTAGGGGAGCAGTACTTC
>TRBV7-6|TRBD2|TRBJ2-7|.
CASSLGPGLAGEQYF
TGTGCCAGCAGCTTAGGACCGGGACTAGCAGGCGAGCAGTACTTC
>TRBV10-1|TRBD1|TRBJ2-7|.
CASSEGTGGLEQYF
TGCGCCAGCAGCGAGGGGACAGGGGGCCTCGAGCAGTACTTC
>TRBV2|TRBD1|TRBJ2-7|.
CASSAGTAYEQYF
TGTGCCAGCAGTGCCGGGACAGCCTACGAGCAGTACTTC
>TRBV2|.|TRBJ2-7|.
CASSDRLSYEQYF
TGTGCCAGCAGTGATAGATTATCCTACGAGCAGTACTTC
>TRBV30|TRBD1|TRBJ1-3|few
CASQGQGETGNTIYF
TGTGCCTCACAGGGACAGGGGGAGACTGGAAACACCATATATTTT
>TRBV9|TRBD2|TRBJ2-1|.
CASSGPGTSGSNEQFF
TGTGCCAGCAGCGGCCCGGGGACTAGCGGGTCGAATGAGCAGTTCTTC
>TRBV4-1|.|TRBJ1-2|.
CASSQAPTNYGYTF
TGCGCCAGCAGCCAAGCTCCCACTAACTATGGCTACACCTTC
>TRBV20-1|.|TRBJ1-1|.
CRLGITEAFF
TGCAGATTGGGGATAACTGAAGCTTTCTTT